The rows below give T cell receptor beta chains drawn from one sample of a study of cytomegalovirus exposure and HLA in healthy donors. The method was immunoSEQ multiplex PCR; TCRdb's version includes in-frame clones alone and lacks a portion of them. The data show approximately 160,000 clones, 75% to 95% seen once. Sequencing was performed on PBMCs. The receptors were gathered from a woman in her late teens or twenties in good health and CMV-seropositive. CDR3s include the opening cysteine and the closing phenylalanine or tryptophan. The order of the fields is D gene, V gene, J gene, clone size, CDR3 DNA, CDR3 protein. A D gene is named only where the DNA matches it firmly. Size is stated for part of the rows, as once, few or many counts, or as a class when the clone is expanded.

>TRBD1|TRBV5-1|TRBJ2-2|-
TGCGCCAGCAGCTCCGGGACAGGGGACGCCGGGGAGCTGTTTTTT
CASSSGTGDAGELFF
>-|TRBV7-6|TRBJ2-7|-
TGTGCCAGCAGCTTAGTTGGGTTGGAGCAGCACTTC
CASSLVGLEQHF
>TRBD2|TRBV19|TRBJ2-7|-
TGTGCCAGTAGTAGAAGAACCGGGACTAGTAGCTACGAGCAGTACTTC
CASSRRTGTSSYEQYF
>TRBD1|TRBV5-5|TRBJ1-2|-
TGTGCCAGCAGCTTACTACGGGACAGGGAAGGCTACACCTTC
CASSLLRDREGYTF
>TRBD1|TRBV19|TRBJ1-5|-
TGTGCCAGTAGTATAACAGGGGATGCGAGCAATCAGCCCCAGCATTTT
CASSITGDASNQPQHF
>TRBD2|TRBV4-1|TRBJ2-6|-
TGCGCCAGCAGACCGGGACTAGCGGGGGGGCATGGGGCCAACGTCCTGACTTTC
CASRPGLAGGHGANVLTF
>TRBD1|TRBV5-4|TRBJ1-1|-
TGTGCCAGCAGCTTAGGAGGGGGCGGGCCGAACACTGAAGCTTTCTTT
CASSLGGGGPNTEAFF
>TRBD2|TRBV5-6|TRBJ2-3|-
TGTGCCAGCAGCCGGGGAGGGGCAGATACGCAGTATTTT
CASSRGGADTQYF
>TRBD1|TRBV7-9|TRBJ2-7|-
TGTGCCAGCAGCTTCACAGGGGCCTATCCTACCGAGCAGTACTTC
CASSFTGAYPTEQYF
>TRBD2|TRBV5-1|TRBJ2-5|once
TGCGCCAGCAGTCGGGCTAGCGGGGGGGTTTCGCAGGAGACCCAGTACTTC
CASSRASGGVSQETQYF